One and the same sample provided the 20 T cell receptor beta chains below, sequenced in a study of cytomegalovirus exposure and HLA in healthy donors. Researchers ran the PCR with 60 Vbeta and 13 Jbeta primers. Using immunoSEQ multiplex PCR, the repertoire was profiled, and TCRdb retains in-frame clones only, with some absent. The table records 95,000 to 110,000 clones, 74% of them present only once. Sample: PBMCs. Receptor source: a woman aged 40 to 50 in good health and CMV-seropositive.

The CDR3 nucleotides are TGTGCCAGCTCACAAAGTGGCAGGGAAGGGCAGCCCCAGCATTTT. Translating it yields CASSQSGREGQPQHF. This chain connects TRBV18 to TRBJ1-5; possible D gene TRBD1, 5 bases. This CDR3 has 15 amino acids. The germline V gene encodes CDR1 KGHSH and CDR2 LQKENI. V was trimmed by 4 bases and J by 7 bases, leaving 17 bases between them.

The chain couples TRBV4-3 to TRBJ2-6, with D possibly matching TRBD1 (5 bases). V shed 1 base and J shed 0 bases, with 13 bases lying between them. This CDR3 region has 18 residues. The germline V gene has CDR1 LGHNA and CDR2 YSLEER. The DNA of the CDR3 is TGCGCCAGCAGCCAAGTCGCGACAGTTTTCTCTGGGGCCAACGTCCTGACTTTC. It encodes CASSQVATVFSGANVLTF.

This sequence joins TRBV30 and TRBJ1-2, with TRBD1 matching over 8 bases. Trimming at V came to 0 bases and at J to 2 bases, leaving 2 bases not matched to a gene. The CDR3 spans 14 residues. CDR1 is GTSNPN, CDR2 SVGIG, per germline (reference sequence). The CDR3 region is CAWSVNRGNYGYTF. The DNA of the CDR3 is TGTGCCTGGAGTGTAAACAGGGGGAACTATGGCTACACCTTC. Variable domain in full (rest from reference TRBV30 and TRBJ1-2): SQTIHQWPATLVQPVGSPLSLECTVEGTSNPNLYWYRQAAGRGLQLLFYSVGIGQISSEVPQNLSASRPQDRQFILSSKKLLLSDSGFYLCAWSVNRGNYGYTFGSGTRLTVV.

The gene calls are TRBV7-8 and TRBJ2-7; D gene uncertain. Trimming stripped 4 bases from V and 6 bases from J, with 13 bases between. Germline CDR1 is SGHVS and CDR2 is FQNEAQ. The CDR3 totals 13 residues. CDR3 region: CASSSGIETEQYF. The CDR3 nucleotides are TGTGCCAGCAGCTCAGGTATAGAAACCGAGCAGTACTTC.

The V and J genes are TRBV2 and TRBJ2-3; tentative D call: TRBD1 (6 bases). The V end was cut by 2 bases, the J end by 0 bases, with 6 bases between. CDR1 SNHLY and CDR2 FYNNEI come from the germline V gene. This CDR3 region has 14 residues. The CDR3 spells CASSEQGSTDTQYF. The CDR3 nucleotides read TGTGCCAGCAGTGAACAGGGGAGCACAGATACGCAGTATTTT. The full variable domain, rest sourced from reference TRBV2 and TRBJ2-3, is EPEVTQTPSHQVTQMGQEVILRCVPISNHLYFYWYRQILGQKVEFLVSFYNNEISEKSEIFDDQFSVERPDGSNFTLKIRSTKLEDSAMYFCASSEQGSTDTQYFGPGTRLTVL.

This clone turned up a few times. The V gene is TRBV5-1, the J gene TRBJ1-1; 7 nucleotides agree with TRBD1. Germline CDR1 is SGHRS and CDR2 is YFSETQ. The trim removed 5 bases at V and 3 bases at J, leaving 7 bases unmatched. The CDR3 is 14 amino acids. In DNA, the CDR3 is TGCGCCAGCAGAAAAACAGGGGTAGACACTGAAGCTTTCTTT. Translated, it gives CASRKTGVDTEAFF.

V and J are TRBV30 and TRBJ1-1; 10 nucleotides agree with TRBD1. This CDR3 contains 16 residues. The germline V gene encodes CDR1 GTSNPN and CDR2 SVGIG (reference sequence). V was clipped by 3 bases and J by 1 base; unmatched bases: 8. The CDR3 DNA sequence: TGTGCCTGGAGGGCCCGGGACAGGGGCACGAACACTGAAGCTTTCTTT. Translation gives CAWRARDRGTNTEAFF.

This clone was seen just once. The chain recombines TRBV7-2 with TRBJ2-1, with 9 bases identical to TRBD2. V dropped 11 bases and J dropped 7; count of bases not matched to a gene: 15. This CDR3 spans 15 amino acids. The germline V gene has CDR1 SGHTA and CDR2 FQGNSA. CDR3 residues: CASRRGGGGANEQFF. CDR3 bases: TGTGCCTCCCGTAGAGGGGGCGGGGGGGCGAATGAGCAGTTCTTC.

The J gene is TRBJ1-2, the V gene TRBV4-1; 7 nucleotides line up with TRBD1. The V segment lost 1 base and the J segment 4 bases; nucleotides outside the gene matches: 9. This CDR3 is built from 16 residues. Germline CDR1 reads MGHRA; CDR2 reads YSYEKL. The CDR3 DNA reads TGCGCCAGCAGCCAAGGCCCGGGACAGAAATTCTATGGCTACACCTTC. Residues: CASSQGPGQKFYGYTF.

The chain combines TRBV7-2 with TRBJ1-5; tentative D call: TRBD1 (6 bases). Germline values: CDR1 SGHTA, CDR2 FQGNSA. The length of the CDR3 is 15 residues. V was pared by 4 bases and J by 1 base, with 11 bases between. The CDR3 is CASSSTGTSNQPQHF. The DNA of the CDR3 is TGTGCCAGCAGCTCCACCGGGACAAGCAATCAGCCCCAGCATTTT.

The chain is built from TRBV27 and TRBJ2-5, with TRBD1 matching over 9 bases. The DNA end is more similar to TRBJ2-7, so the J call may be wrong. Per the germline V gene, CDR1 is MNHEY and CDR2 is SMNVEV (reference sequence). There are 16 residues in the CDR3. CDR3 region: CASSLNPGTGHSEQYF. CDR3 nucleotides: TGTGCCAGCAGTCTCAACCCCGGGACAGGGCATAGCGAGCAGTACTTC.

The chain uses TRBV27 and TRBJ2-4; D is uncertain. Trimming stripped 0 bases from V and 6 bases from J, with 6 bases between. Germline V gene data show CDR1 as MNHEY and CDR2 as SMNVEV (reference sequence). The CDR3 has 13 residues. CDR3 sequence reads: CASSLSIRNIQYF. DNA of the CDR3: TGTGCCAGCAGTTTATCGATTAGAAACATTCAGTACTTC.

J is TRBJ1-3 and V is TRBV7-9; the match to TRBD1 covers 7 bases. The junction had 4 bases not matched to a gene; V was cut back by 8 bases and J by 3 bases. The CDR3 extends over 13 amino acids. Germline lookup yields CDR1 SEHNR and CDR2 FQNEAQ (reference sequence). As DNA, the CDR3 is TGTGCCAGCGTACAGGGGAGTGGAAACACCATATATTTT. Its protein is CASVQGSGNTIYF.

The chain employs TRBV5-1 and TRBJ2-5, with a tentative D call TRBD2 (5 bases). Trimming removed 4 bases at V and 1 base at J, with 14 bases between. There are 15 residues in the CDR3. Germline CDR1 is SGHRS and CDR2 is YFSETQ. The CDR3 bases are TGCGCCAGCAGCCCCTCCGGTCGGGGCCAAGAGACCCAGTACTTC. It codes for CASSPSGRGQETQYF.

The gene calls are TRBV6-5 and TRBJ1-2; D remains ambiguous. V was cut by 4 bases and J by 5 bases, with 14 bases left in between. CDR1 and CDR2 (germline): MNHEY, SVGAGI. The CDR3 sequence is 14 residues long. The CDR3: CASSSDGLIYGYTF. CDR3 coding DNA: TGTGCCAGCAGTTCGGACGGACTCATATATGGCTACACCTTC.

The chain employs TRBV11-1 and TRBJ2-7; 8 nucleotides line up with TRBD1. Looked up from germline, CDR1 is SGHAT and CDR2 is FQDESV (reference sequence). Trimming removed 5 bases from V and 0 bases from J; junction bases left unmatched: 6. The CDR3 consists of 15 residues. The CDR3 DNA reads TGTGCCAGCAGCCACGTCGGACAGGGCTCCTACGAGCAGTACTTC. Translation gives CASSHVGQGSYEQYF. Variable domain in full (rest from reference TRBV11-1 and TRBJ2-7): EAEVAQSPRYKITEKSQAVAFWCDPISGHATLYWYRQILGQGPELLVQFQDESVVDDSQLPKDRFSAERLKGVDSTLKIQPAELGDSAMYLCASSHVGQGSYEQYFGPGTRLTVT.

The genes are TRBV4-3 and TRBJ2-1; 10 nucleotides match TRBD2. CDR1 LGHNA and CDR2 YSLEER come from the germline V gene. The CDR3 is made up of 16 amino acids. V lost 0 bases, J lost 3 bases, and 2 bases stayed unmatched. The CDR3 loop is CASSQEASGGYNEQFF. The CDR3 DNA follows: TGCGCCAGCAGCCAAGAGGCTAGCGGGGGCTACAATGAGCAGTTCTTC.

The V and J genes are TRBV2 and TRBJ2-3; 9 nucleotides align to TRBD2. Germline V gene data show CDR1 as SNHLY and CDR2 as FYNNEI. Trimming took 6 bases from V and 2 from J; bases not matched to a gene: 9. The CDR3 is 16 residues long. The CDR3 sequence is CASSTRLAVITDTQYF. The CDR3 coding sequence is TGTGCCAGCAGCACTCGACTAGCGGTAATCACAGATACGCAGTATTTT.

This clone was found a few times. CDR3 DNA: TGTGCCAGCAGATTCGGACAGATGGAAAAACTGTTTTTT. This encodes CASRFGQMEKLFF. This rearrangement joins TRBV2 to TRBJ1-4; maybe TRBD1 (6 bases). The CDR3 length is 13 residues. Looked up from germline, CDR1 is SNHLY and CDR2 is FYNNEI. The V gene lost 6 bases and the J gene lost 8 bases, with 13 bases spanning the gap.

This sequence joins TRBV5-1 and TRBJ1-4; a weak D match, TRBD1 (5 bases). Trimming removed 4 bases at V and 5 bases at J, with 12 bases between. The CDR3 consists of 14 residues. Germline V gives CDR1 SGHRS, CDR2 YFSETQ. The CDR3 DNA is TGCGCCAGCAGCCCAGGACAAGGAAATGAAAAACTGTTTTTT. Protein: CASSPGQGNEKLFF.